Following are 5 T cell receptor beta chains from one sample sequenced in a study of hypomethylating agent response in myelodysplastic syndrome. Some clones are missing from TCRdb's copy, which holds only in-frame ones; the method was immunoSEQ multiplex PCR. The table lists several thousand clones, about nine tenths of them singletons, with about 15% in the top ten. Here the sequenced sample was bone marrow, taken before or after starting hypomethylating agent treatment for myelodysplastic syndrome (not recorded which). These receptor sequences come from a human donor with myelodysplastic syndrome.

This clone was observed a single time. The chain is built from TRBV12-5 and TRBJ1-2, with TRBD1 identical over 11 bases. With 0 bases clipped from V and 2 bases from J, the junction kept 14 bases outside the gene matches. The CDR3 extends over 20 amino acids. The germline V gene encodes CDR1 LGHNT and CDR2 FRNRAP. The CDR3 here is CASGLVLVRGQGALNYGYTF. The CDR3, as DNA: TGTGCTAGTGGTTTGGTACTGGTCAGAGGACAGGGGGCTTTAAACTATGGCTACACCTTC.

The rearrangement uses TRBV5-6 and TRBJ2-3; TRBD2 is a possible D gene (6 bases). The CDR3 loop spans 15 amino acids. Trimming removed 0 bases from V and 9 bases from J, with 17 bases in between. The germline V gene encodes CDR1 SGHDT and CDR2 YYEEEE. This chain's CDR3 is CASSLDTGVGRTQYF. The CDR3 coding sequence is TGTGCCAGCAGCTTGGATACGGGTGTTGGGAGGACGCAGTATTTT. The full variable domain, rest sourced from reference TRBV5-6 and TRBJ2-3, is DAGVTQSPTHLIKTRGQQVTLRCSPKSGHDTVSWYQQALGQGPQFIFQYYEEEERQRGNFPDRFSGHQFPNYSSELNVNALLLGDSALYLCASSLDTGVGRTQYFGPGTRLTVL.

This chain uses TRBV9 with TRBJ2-2; D ambiguous. Per the germline V gene, CDR1 is SGDLS and CDR2 is YYNGEE. V was cut by 6 bases and J by 6 bases, with 9 bases left in between. The CDR3 sequence is 12 residues long. The CDR3 DNA reads TGTGCCAGCACCCCTCCATCCGGGGAGCTGTTTTTT. This codes for CASTPPSGELFF.

The gene calls are TRBV4-1 and TRBJ2-3; 11 nucleotides line up with TRBD1. J was trimmed by 2 bases and V by 4 bases; bases with no gene match: 5. The CDR3 runs to 16 residues. CDR1 and CDR2 (germline): MGHRA, YSYEKL. CDR3 loop: CASSRRDRGNTDTQYF. CDR3 bases: TGCGCCAGCAGCCGCCGGGACAGGGGGAACACAGATACGCAGTATTTT.

V usage is TRBV15 and J usage is TRBJ1-1; D is ambiguous. The CDR3 contains 14 residues. Trimming cost V 3 bases and J 0 bases, with 8 bases left between them. CDR1 LNHNV and CDR2 YYDKDF come from the germline V gene (reference sequence). The CDR3 loop reads CATSSQSMNTEAFF. In nucleotides, the CDR3 is TGTGCCACCAGCAGCCAGAGCATGAACACTGAAGCTTTCTTT.